This passage covers 27 T cell receptor beta chains from one sample sequenced in a study of CD8 T cells in ankylosing spondylitis. Findings and caveats of the study: Blood from ankylosing spondylitis patients appeared to carry a characteristic eight-variant TCR beta motif.

A single record per CDR3 protein comes from TCRdb applying MiXCR to the 5' RACE reads. The sample lists about 440,000 distinct CDR3 sequences; 15% to 20% were seen once. What these receptors recognize is not known. Sample: blood, either unsorted or a sorted T cell fraction (not recorded which). These receptors originate from a male donor with ankylosing spondylitis.

In this sample, this clonotype turned up a few times. V gene TRBV5-1 combines with J gene TRBJ1-6, with 7 bases that match TRBD1. CDR1 and CDR2 from the germline V gene are SGHRS and YFSETQ. Germline trimming cut 3 bases from V and 3 bases from J; bases unmatched to any gene: 9. CDR3 length equals 17 residues. The CDR3 bases are TGCGCCAGCAGCTCGGTAGCGACAGGGAACTATAATTCACCCCTCCACTTT. This codes for CASSSVATGNYNSPLHF.

The chain uses TRBV7-9 and TRBJ1-5; D remains unclear. The CDR3 has 12 residues. Between the trimmed V and J ends, which lost 5 bases and 9 bases, there was a span of 11 bases. CDR1 SEHNR and CDR2 FQNEAQ come from the germline V gene (reference sequence). The CDR3 DNA reads TGTGCCAGCAGCCCGATCCAAGGGCCCCAGCATTTT. It codes for CASSPIQGPQHF.

This clonotype occurred a few times. V gene TRBV11-2 combines with J gene TRBJ2-1; 7 nucleotides align to TRBD2. Germline CDR1 and CDR2: SGHAT and FQNNGV. The CDR3 covers 16 residues. The V and J ends lost 6 bases and 5 bases, in that order; junction bases with no gene match: 13. The CDR3 coding sequence is TGTGCCAGCAGTCCGACTGGGGGGGTACGTAACAATGAGCAGTTCTTC. Translating it yields CASSPTGGVRNNEQFF.

This clonotype turned up a few times. This may be a read error, as it is one base from a much larger clone. The J gene is TRBJ2-7, the V gene TRBV25-1; D uncertain. Germline loops: CDR1 MGHDK, CDR2 SYGVNS. The CDR3 is 11 residues long. V gave up 4 bases and J gave up 2 bases, with 3 bases separating them. CDR3 DNA sequence: TGTGCCAGCAGTGGGACCTACGAGCAGTACTTC. Amino acids: CASSGTYEQYF.

The chain has TRBV12-3 or TRBV12-4 and TRBJ2-7; possibly TRBD1 or TRBD2 for D (6 bases each). V dropped 2 bases and J dropped 4 bases, with 18 bases sitting between them. The CDR3 is 16 amino acids. This chain's CDR3 is CASSLSRGDGMYEQYF. The CDR3, as DNA: TGTGCCAGCAGTTTATCGAGGGGGGACGGGATGTACGAGCAGTACTTC.

The genes are TRBV2 and TRBJ2-2; D call uncertain. The V end was cut by 6 bases, the J end by 1 base, with 3 bases between. This CDR3 spans 12 amino acids. Germline V CDR1 and CDR2: SNHLY, FYNNEI. Here the CDR3 reads CASRMNTGELFF. CDR3 sequence (DNA): TGTGCCAGCAGAATGAACACCGGGGAGCTGTTTTTT.

This chain uses TRBV10-3 with TRBJ2-3; 10 bases fit TRBD2. Looked up from germline, CDR1 is ENHRY and CDR2 is SYGVKD. Trimming took 3 bases from V and 4 from J; bases not matched to a gene: 4. The CDR3 is made up of 15 amino acids. DNA for the CDR3: TGTGCCATCAGTGACGGGGGACTAGCGTCAGATACGCAGTATTTT. It encodes CAISDGGLASDTQYF.

This clonotype was detected a few times. The gene calls are TRBV2 and TRBJ2-5, with TRBD1 matching 8 bases. The ends lost 6 bases at V and 5 bases at J; junction bases unmatched: 5. Germline V gene data show CDR1 as SNHLY and CDR2 as FYNNEI. The CDR3 length is 13 residues. CDR3 in amino acids: CASRQGARETQYF. The DNA of the CDR3 is TGTGCCAGCAGGCAGGGGGCGAGGGAGACCCAGTACTTC.

This clonotype appeared a few times. This rearrangement joins TRBV4-1 to TRBJ2-5; TRBD2 matches at 8 bases. CDR3 length: 15 residues. Germline CDR1 and CDR2: MGHRA and YSYEKL. V gave up 6 bases and J gave up 3 bases; unmatched junction bases: 9. The CDR3 DNA reads as TGCGCCAGCAGAGCGACTAGCGCAACCAAAGAGACCCAGTACTTC. Amino acids: CASRATSATKETQYF.

This clonotype appeared a few times. The chain is built from TRBV24-1 and TRBJ2-1; D may be TRBD1 or TRBD2 (5 bases each). Trimming took off 3 bases at V and 8 bases at J, with 10 bases between the two ends. Germline V gene sequence: CDR1 KGHDR, CDR2 SFDVKD. The CDR3 extends over 13 amino acids. As DNA, the CDR3 is TGTGCCACCAGTGATGCAGGGACCGATGAGCAGTTCTTC. This encodes CATSDAGTDEQFF.

The V and J genes are TRBV2 and TRBJ1-2; D is perhaps TRBD1 (6 bases). Germline V gives CDR1 SNHLY, CDR2 FYNNEI. V gave up 4 bases and J gave up 14 bases, with 14 bases separating them. CDR3 length: 11 amino acids. CDR3: CASSVGGVETF. The DNA of the CDR3 is TGTGCCAGCAGTGTGGGGGGCGTAGAAACCTTC.

The V and J genes are TRBV12-3 or TRBV12-4 and TRBJ2-2; no firm D call. The CDR3 totals 13 residues. Trimming left V 5 bases short and J 0 bases short, with 4 bases between. The CDR3 is CASSDTNTGELFF. The CDR3 DNA sequence: TGTGCCAGCAGTGACACGAACACCGGGGAGCTGTTTTTT.

V gene TRBV20-1 combines with J gene TRBJ2-7; tentatively, D is TRBD1 (5 bases). Looked up from germline, CDR1 is DFQATT and CDR2 is SNEGSKA (reference sequence). The CDR3 covers 13 residues. V lost 4 bases to trimming and J lost 3 bases, with 13 bases between them. The CDR3 nucleotides read TGCAGTGCTACCAGGGATCGCGGCTACGAGCAGTACTTC. This translates into CSATRDRGYEQYF.

This clonotype was detected a few times. The V gene is TRBV20-1, the J gene TRBJ1-2; D remains unclear. CDR3 size: 14 residues. The V and J ends lost 0 bases and 2 bases respectively, with 10 bases between them. Per the germline V gene, CDR1 is DFQATT and CDR2 is SNEGSKA (reference sequence). The CDR3 DNA sequence: TGCAGTGCTAGAGATCCCGACTGGAACTATGGCTACACCTTC. The encoded protein is CSARDPDWNYGYTF.

The chain combines TRBV5-1 with TRBJ2-1, with TRBD1 identical over 8 bases. J gave up 1 base and V 1 base, and 4 bases lay outside the gene matches. Germline V CDR1 and CDR2: SGHRS, YFSETQ. CDR3 length: 16 residues. CDR3 bases: TGCGCCAGCAGCTTGATACAGGGGGGATCCTACAATGAGCAGTTCTTC. Protein sequence: CASSLIQGGSYNEQFF.

This clonotype was counted between two and nine times. V usage is TRBV27 and J usage is TRBJ2-3; TRBD1 is a possible D gene (5 bases). Germline V gene lookup returns CDR1 MNHEY and CDR2 SMNVEV (reference sequence). Between the trimmed V and J ends, which lost 5 bases and 2 bases, there was a span of 17 bases. The CDR3 sequence is 16 residues long. The CDR3, as DNA: TGTGCCAGCAGTCCGCGGCCCGGACACCCCACAGATACGCAGTATTTT. This codes for CASSPRPGHPTDTQYF.

The rearrangement joins TRBV7-9 to TRBJ2-2, with D perhaps being TRBD1 or TRBD2 (5 bases each). The CDR3 sequence is 15 residues long. The germline CDR1 and CDR2 sequences are SEHNR and FQNEAQ (reference sequence). V was pared by 4 bases and J by 5 bases, with 14 bases between. Here the CDR3 DNA reads TGTGCCAGCAGCTCACTGGGACGACGGACCGGGGAGCTGTTTTTT. It yields the protein CASSSLGRRTGELFF.

This clonotype was counted a few times. The chain couples TRBV10-1 to TRBJ2-7; 7 positions match TRBD2. The CDR3 is 14 residues long. The germline CDR1 and CDR2 sequences are WNHNN and SYGVQD (reference sequence). Germline trimming cut 0 bases from V and 7 bases from J; bases unmatched to any gene: 6. The DNA of the CDR3 is TGCGCCAGCAGTGAGTCGGGGGGGTCTCGGGAGCAGTACTTC. Its translation: CASSESGGSREQYF.

This clonotype was picked up a small number of times. The chain combines TRBV11-1 with TRBJ2-3, with 11 nucleotides matching TRBD1. V was pared by 5 bases and J by 4 bases, with 17 bases of the junction left unmatched. This CDR3 region has 19 residues. Germline V gives CDR1 SGHAT, CDR2 FQDESV (reference sequence). The CDR3 loop is CASSLIIITGTGGPDTQYF. CDR3 in DNA: TGTGCCAGCAGCCTAATAATCATAACCGGGACAGGGGGTCCAGATACGCAGTATTTT.

This clonotype was seen a few times. The chain combines TRBV11-2 with TRBJ2-7; 7 bases are a match to TRBD1. The germline V gene encodes CDR1 SGHAT and CDR2 FQNNGV. V shed 1 base and J 2 bases; nucleotides not matched to a gene: 23. This CDR3 region has 21 residues. This CDR3 reads CASSLGVRRGGRDSHTYEQYF. In DNA, the CDR3 is TGTGCCAGCAGCTTAGGAGTCCGGCGAGGGGGACGGGACAGCCACACCTACGAGCAGTACTTC.

CDR3 bases: TGTGCCAGCAGCCCCGCAACTAATGAAAAACTGTTTTTT. Amino acids: CASSPATNEKLFF. V and J are TRBV6-1 and TRBJ1-4; D gene uncertain. V was pared by 6 bases and J by 0 bases, with 5 bases between. The CDR3 has 13 residues. Germline loops: CDR1 MNHNS, CDR2 SASEGT.

This clonotype was picked up a small number of times. Here the CDR3 reads CASSFGPGEAFF. CDR3 in DNA: TGTGCCAGCTCATTTGGACCGGGTGAAGCTTTCTTT. J is TRBJ1-1 and V is TRBV18, with D unresolved. CDR1 KGHSH and CDR2 LQKENI come from the germline V gene. This CDR3 contains 12 residues. V lost 5 bases to trimming and J lost 7 bases, with 11 bases between them. The variable domain in full, completed from reference TRBV18 and TRBJ1-1, reads NAGVMQNPRHLVRRRGQEARLRCSPMKGHSHVYWYRQLPEEGLKFMVYLQKENIIDESGMPKERFSAEFPKEGPSILRIQQVVRGDSAAYFCASSFGPGEAFFGQGTRLTVV.

The rearrangement links TRBV28 to TRBJ1-1; no firm D call. Germline V lookup: CDR1 MDHEN, CDR2 SYDVKM. CDR3 length: 14 amino acids. The V gene lost 2 bases and the J gene lost 1 base, with 8 bases spanning the gap. The CDR3 reads CASSLVAANTEAFF. CDR3 DNA: TGTGCCAGCAGTTTAGTGGCAGCGAACACTGAAGCTTTCTTT.

This clonotype appeared a few times. This sequence joins TRBV6-2 or TRBV6-3 and TRBJ2-3; D could derive from TRBD1 or TRBD2 (7 bases each). V was cut by 3 bases and J by 2 bases, with 18 bases left in between. The V gene's germline CDR1 is MNHEY and CDR2 SVGEGT. This CDR3 contains 17 residues. The chain's CDR3 is CASSYLRGDSNTDTQYF. DNA of the CDR3: TGTGCCAGCAGTTATCTTCGGGGGGACAGCAACACAGATACGCAGTATTTT.

CDR3 sequence (DNA): TGTGCCAGCAGTCCTAACGGCCAGGGGGTGTTGGGCACTGAAGCTTTCTTT. It translates to CASSPNGQGVLGTEAFF. The rearrangement links TRBV7-9 to TRBJ1-1; 7 nucleotides align to TRBD1. This CDR3 region has 17 residues. The trim removed 6 bases at V and 4 bases at J, leaving 17 bases unmatched. Germline values: CDR1 SEHNR, CDR2 FQNEAQ (reference sequence).

The chain uses TRBV12-3 or TRBV12-4 and TRBJ2-1, with D possibly being TRBD1 (5 bases). The CDR3 is made up of 13 amino acids. Trimming shortened V by 6 bases and J by 4 bases, and 10 bases separated the two germline ends. The CDR3, as DNA: TGTGCCAGCAGGTTTCAGGGTTACAATGAGCAGTTCTTC. Amino acid sequence: CASRFQGYNEQFF.

This clonotype was observed many times. The V gene is TRBV7-9, the J gene TRBJ2-3; 13 bases line up with TRBD2. Trimming cost V 5 bases and J 4 bases; bases outside gene matches: 6. CDR1 and CDR2 (germline): SEHNR, FQNEAQ (reference sequence). This CDR3 is built from 16 residues. In DNA form, the CDR3 reads TGTGCCAGCAGCGCCGGACTAGCGGGAGAGTCAGATACGCAGTATTTT. The encoded protein is CASSAGLAGESDTQYF.